The 9 T cell receptor beta chains presented below share a single source sample, sequenced in a study of T cell repertoires in cytomegalovirus infection. Each CDR3 protein is one row after TCRdb ran MiXCR on the reads. Of 750,000 to 950,000 distinct CDR3 sequences listed, just under 30% are singletons. Their recognized antigens are unknown. The specimen was cultured CD8+ T cells from PBMCs, collected from culture after CMV antigen stimulation. These receptors came from a human donor in good health (CMV status not recorded). Some clones in this sample may be carry-over from other donors' samples.

The chain employs TRBV4-3 and TRBJ1-1, with D hard to call. V lost 0 bases to trimming and J lost 3 bases, with 14 bases between them. CDR3 length equals 16 residues. CDR1 and CDR2 from the germline V gene are LGHNA and YSLEER. CDR3 nucleotides: TGCGCCAGCAGCCAAGATGGGGTTTCTAGCGACACTGAAGCTTTCTTT. Amino acid sequence: CASSQDGVSSDTEAFF.

The sample holds many counts of this clonotype. The chain combines TRBV7-2 with TRBJ2-5; either TRBD1 or TRBD2 may fit D (5 bases each). V was pared by 1 base and J by 5 bases, with 14 bases between. The CDR3 totals 15 residues. Germline CDR1 reads SGHTA; CDR2 reads FQGNSA. CDR3 sequence: CASSLEGEGKETQYF. CDR3 bases: TGTGCCAGCAGCTTAGAGGGAGAGGGGAAGGAGACCCAGTACTTC. Variable domain in full (rest from reference TRBV7-2 and TRBJ2-5): GAGVSQSPSNKVTEKGKDVELRCDPISGHTALYWYRQSLGQGLEFLIYFQGNSAPDKSGLPSDRFSAERTGGSVSTLTIQRTQQEDSAVYLCASSLEGEGKETQYFGPGTRLLVL.

The chain recombines TRBV2 with TRBJ1-5; D not certain. This CDR3 is 13 amino acids long. The V end lost 2 bases, the J end lost 7 bases, and 9 bases lay between the germline ends. The germline gives CDR1 SNHLY, CDR2 FYNNEI. The CDR3 sequence is CASSERVRQPQHF. DNA for the CDR3: TGTGCCAGCAGTGAAAGGGTGAGACAGCCCCAGCATTTT. Complete variable domain (other parts from reference TRBV2 and TRBJ1-5): EPEVTQTPSHQVTQMGQEVILRCVPISNHLYFYWYRQILGQKVEFLVSFYNNEISEKSEIFDDQFSVERPDGSNFTLKIRSTKLEDSAMYFCASSERVRQPQHFGDGTRLSIL.

This clonotype was seen more than once but under ten times. In DNA, the CDR3 is TGTGCCAGCAGCTTAGCGGGACAGGCCTATGGCTACACCTTC. It translates to CASSLAGQAYGYTF. The chain links TRBV7-9 to TRBJ1-2; 8 bases match TRBD1. Germline lookup yields CDR1 SEHNR and CDR2 FQNEAQ (reference sequence). The CDR3 is 14 residues long. The J segment lost 4 bases and the V segment lost 0 bases, leaving 1 base of the junction unmatched.

This clonotype has just one count. This sequence joins TRBV6-5 and TRBJ1-1; D is undetermined. V shed 0 bases and J shed 2 bases, with 13 bases lying between them. This CDR3 has 16 amino acids. Germline lookup yields CDR1 MNHEY and CDR2 SVGAGI. CDR3 coding DNA: TGTGCCAGCAGTTACTCTTGGGCCGGCGCCAACACTGAAGCTTTCTTT. The encoded protein is CASSYSWAGANTEAFF.

The chain combines TRBV19 with TRBJ2-7; no definite D call. This CDR3 comprises 12 residues. Trimming took off 9 bases at V and 6 bases at J, with 15 bases between the two ends. Germline V gene sequence: CDR1 LNHDA, CDR2 SQIVND (reference sequence). CDR3 nucleotides: TGTGCCAGCTCCTTCTTGAGAGGCGAGCAGTACTTC. This sequence encodes CASSFLRGEQYF.

V usage is TRBV7-6 and J usage is TRBJ2-3; 9 bases match TRBD2. J was trimmed by 2 bases and V by 5 bases; bases with no gene match: 8. CDR3 length: 16 amino acids. From germline, CDR1 is SGHVS and CDR2 FNYEAQ. This chain's CDR3 is CASSLHGGGDTDTQYF. CDR3 sequence (DNA): TGTGCCAGCAGCCTCCATGGCGGGGGGGACACAGATACGCAGTATTTT.

The genes are TRBV7-9 and TRBJ2-7; D is unclear. The germline gives CDR1 SEHNR, CDR2 FQNEAQ (reference sequence). Trimming stripped 5 bases from V and 1 base from J, with 12 bases between. This CDR3 comprises 14 residues. As DNA, the CDR3 is TGTGCCAGCAGCACTTACAGCTTTTCCTACGAGCAGTACTTC. Its translation: CASSTYSFSYEQYF.

Regarding this clonotype: A junction boundary mismatches the germline segment, possibly from a read error. The chain recombines TRBV7-4 with TRBJ2-3; 14 bases map to TRBD2. Germline-derived CDR1 and CDR2 are SGHVT and SQSDAQ. This CDR3 contains 16 residues. CDR3 in amino acids: CASSPGLAGDTDTQCF. The CDR3 DNA follows: TGTGCCAGCAGCCCGGGACTAGCGGGGGACACAGATACGCAGTGTTTT.